This TCR beta chain derives from a study of T cells after yellow fever vaccination. Study results and limitations: Most clones from primary vaccination were detected again post-booster (roughly 96% CD4, roughly 91% CD8). Sorted repertoires could include abundant contaminating clonotypes from bulk cells.

TCR cDNA was made by 5'RACE template switching, adding a universal primer site and UMIs. TCRdb reprocessed the 5' RACE reads with MiXCR, giving one entry per CDR3 protein. The data show 450,000 to 650,000 distinct CDR3 sequences, around a fifth seen once. The germline V gene has CDR1 LNHDA and CDR2 SQIVND (reference sequence). The CDR3 has 14 residues. V was clipped by 9 bases and J by 4 bases, with 18 bases between them. Comment on this clonotype: Its antigen is not known.

The sequencing used PBMCs, collected more than 20 days after the first yellow fever vaccination. The TCR originated in a man aged 18 to 29 who received the YFV17D yellow fever vaccine. The chain links TRBV19 to TRBJ1-1; TRBD1 might be the D (6 bases). The CDR3 spells CASSARGVSTEAFF. CDR3 DNA sequence: TGTGCCAGCAGCGCCAGGGGCGTTAGCACTGAAGCTTTCTTT.